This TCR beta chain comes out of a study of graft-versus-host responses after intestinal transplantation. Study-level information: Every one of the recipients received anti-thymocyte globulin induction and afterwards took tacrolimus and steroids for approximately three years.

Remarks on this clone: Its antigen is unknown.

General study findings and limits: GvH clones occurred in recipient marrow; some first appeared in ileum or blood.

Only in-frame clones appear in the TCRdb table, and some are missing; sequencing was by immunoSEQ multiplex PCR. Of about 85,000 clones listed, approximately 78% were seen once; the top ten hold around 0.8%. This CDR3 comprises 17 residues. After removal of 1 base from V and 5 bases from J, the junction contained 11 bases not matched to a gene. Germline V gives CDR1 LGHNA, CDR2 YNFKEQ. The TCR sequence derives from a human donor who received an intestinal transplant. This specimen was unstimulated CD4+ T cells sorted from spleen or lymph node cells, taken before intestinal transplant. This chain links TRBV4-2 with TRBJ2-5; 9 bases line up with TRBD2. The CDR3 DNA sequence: TGTGCCAGCAGCCAAGGGGAAAGAGCGGGGGGACGGGAGACCCAGTACTTC. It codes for CASSQGERAGGRETQYF.